This TCR beta chain was captured by sequencing in a study of T cell changes during pregnancy in multiple sclerosis. Germline CDR1 and CDR2: SQVTM and ANQGSEA. The V end lost 3 bases, the J end lost 5 bases, and 13 bases lay between the germline ends. CDR3 length: 13 residues. Only in-frame clones appear in the TCRdb table, and some are missing; sequencing was by immunoSEQ multiplex PCR. The sample lists tens of thousands of clones; 90% were seen once. The chain recombines TRBV29-1 with TRBJ2-5, with D possibly TRBD1 on 7 matching bases. Sequences were derived from peripheral blood, sampled in the first trimester of pregnancy. The sequence came from a female donor in good health, enrolled as a control in a pregnancy study. In DNA, the CDR3 is TGCAGCGTTGACGCCCCAGGGGGGGAGACCCAGTACTTC. Translation: CSVDAPGGETQYF.